This is a list of T cell receptor beta chains from one sample in a study of glioma-infiltrating T cells. TCRdb re-analysed the multiplex PCR reads in MiXCR, keeping a single row per CDR3 protein. Among roughly 100,000 distinct CDR3 sequences, roughly 40% were seen once, and the ten largest hold 30% to 40%. The sequencing input was glioma tissue, nonneoplastic brain tissue, or PBMCs (not recorded which). These receptor sequences come from a human donor with low-grade glioma or glioblastoma, undergoing nonglioma brain surgery, or in good health (not recorded which). Both conserved end residues are part of each CDR3. A D gene is named only where the DNA matches it firmly. Size values are once, few and many counts, or a class for expanded clones, and some rows have none.

D,J,size,V,CDR3,DNA
-,TRBJ2-1,many,TRBV2,CASSSSAARDEQFF,TGTGCCAGCAGTAGTTCGGCGGCGCGCGATGAGCAGTTCTTC
TRBD1,TRBJ2-7,many,TRBV6-1,CASTRGQGSSYEQYF,TGTGCCAGCACGAGGGGACAGGGTAGCTCCTACGAGCAGTACTTC
-,TRBJ1-2,few,TRBV9,CASSPRDLNGGYTF,TGTGCCAGCAGCCCTCGGGATCTTAACGGGGGCTACACCTTC
-,TRBJ2-5,once,TRBV24-1,CATSDPQPGIQETQYF,TGTGCCACCAGTGACCCACAACCGGGGATTCAAGAGACCCAGTACTTC
TRBD1,TRBJ2-1,many,TRBV2,CASSRGGSSYNEQFF,TGTGCCAGCAGCAGAGGGGGCAGCTCCTACAATGAGCAGTTCTTC
TRBD2,TRBJ2-5,once,TRBV5-4,CASSSERGRETQYF,TGTGCCAGCAGCTCCGAGCGGGGCCGGGAGACCCAGTACTTC
-,TRBJ1-5,many,TRBV7-9,CASSGDSNQPQHF,TGTGCCAGCAGCGGGGACTCTAATCAGCCCCAGCATTTT
-,TRBJ2-5,many,TRBV18,CASSYQGGIHETQYF,TGTGCCAGCTCATACCAGGGGGGAATCCACGAGACCCAGTACTTC
-,TRBJ2-1,many,TRBV14,CASSQYERGNEQFF,TGTGCCAGCAGCCAGTACGAAAGGGGAAATGAGCAGTTCTTC
TRBD1,TRBJ2-6,many,TRBV5-1,CASSSFRGQSSGANVLTF,TGCGCCAGCAGTTCTTTCCGGGGACAGTCCTCTGGGGCCAACGTCCTGACTTTC
TRBD1,TRBJ2-7,once,TRBV27,CASRPPGTGGQAVF,TGTGCCAGCAGGCCACCCGGGACAGGGGGACAGGCGGTTTTC
TRBD1,TRBJ2-1,-,TRBV24-1,CATSGDRRSPYNEQFF,TGTGCCACCAGTGGGGACAGGAGGAGCCCCTACAATGAGCAGTTCTTC
TRBD2,TRBJ2-7,few,TRBV3-1,CASSPDNSGSTEQYF,TGTGCCAGCAGCCCGGATAATAGCGGGAGCACCGAGCAGTACTTC
-,TRBJ2-7,-,TRBV5-6,CASSLSLKTYEQYF,TGTGCCAGCAGCCTTAGCTTGAAAACCTACGAGCAGTACTTC
TRBD1,TRBJ2-7,many,TRBV7-9,CASSLALGQGSYEQYF,TGTGCCAGCAGCTTAGCGCTTGGACAGGGGTCCTACGAGCAGTACTTC
TRBD2,TRBJ2-5,many,TRBV7-2,CASSPNLAGETQYF,TGTGCCAGCAGTCCGAACTTAGCGGGAGAGACCCAGTACTTC
TRBD2,TRBJ2-1,-,TRBV6-2/TRBV6-3,CVSKTSGGNEQFF,TGTGTTAGCAAGACTAGCGGGGGGAATGAGCAGTTCTTC
-,TRBJ2-7,-,TRBV11-1,CTSSSDSRLEQYF,TGTACCAGCAGCTCGGACAGCCGATTGGAGCAGTACTTC
-,TRBJ2-6,many,TRBV29-1,CSVDKVLISGANVLTF,TGCAGCGTTGACAAGGTTCTCATCTCTGGGGCCAACGTCCTGACTTTC
TRBD2,TRBJ2-5,few,TRBV29-1,CSVHSGGDFHTSYQETQYF,TGCAGCGTGCATTCGGGGGGGGACTTTCATACTAGCTACCAAGAGACCCAGTACTTC
-,TRBJ2-3,-,TRBV20-1,CNASREWTSDTQYF,TGCAATGCCTCCAGGGAGTGGACTTCAGATACGCAGTATTTT
-,TRBJ2-4,many,TRBV14,CASSQDWQVLAKNIQYF,TGTGCCAGCAGCCAAGATTGGCAGGTTCTAGCCAAAAACATTCAGTACTTC
-,TRBJ2-1,many,TRBV5-4,CASSFSLGFDEQFF,TGTGCCAGCAGCTTTAGTCTAGGCTTCGATGAGCAGTTCTTC
-,TRBJ2-3,many,TRBV20-1,CSARGHLSTDTQYF,TGCAGTGCTAGAGGGCACCTTAGCACAGATACGCAGTATTTT
TRBD2,TRBJ2-3,many,TRBV20-1,CSARSFEGGPGDTQYF,TGCAGTGCTAGGAGCTTCGAGGGAGGGCCTGGGGATACGCAGTATTTT
-,TRBJ2-5,many,TRBV13,CASTTAGETQYF,TGTGCCAGCACCACCGCCGGGGAGACCCAGTACTTC
TRBD2,TRBJ2-7,many,TRBV29-1,CSVGGGSTYEQYF,TGCAGCGTTGGGGGGGGATCTACCTACGAGCAGTACTTC
TRBD1,TRBJ2-5,-,TRBV3-1,CAGSQEEWDSYQETQYF,TGTGCCGGCAGCCAAGAAGAGTGGGACAGTTATCAAGAGACCCAGTACTTC
-,TRBJ2-7,many,TRBV20-1,CSGDRPPAEQYF,TGCAGTGGGGACCGTCCCCCTGCCGAGCAGTACTTC
TRBD2,TRBJ2-5,many,TRBV20-1,CSADPGGPYGYQETQYF,TGCAGTGCCGATCCGGGGGGGCCCTACGGTTACCAAGAGACCCAGTACTTC
-,TRBJ1-4,many,TRBV19,CASKEGPQNEKLFF,TGTGCCAGCAAAGAGGGGCCCCAGAATGAAAAACTGTTTTTT
TRBD1,TRBJ2-5,-,TRBV28,CASSGDRGEETQYF,TGTGCCAGCAGTGGGGACAGGGGCGAAGAGACCCAGTACTTC
-,TRBJ2-5,-,TRBV6-2/TRBV6-3,CASSYWMNGQETQYF,TGTGCCAGCAGTTACTGGATGAATGGTCAAGAGACCCAGTACTTC
-,TRBJ1-3,-,TRBV6-5,CAGSLGPGNTMYF,TGTGCCGGCAGCCTTGGACCCGGAAACACCATGTATTTT
-,TRBJ2-2,many,TRBV3-1,CASSQDLVSTGELFF,TGTGCCAGCAGCCAAGATCTTGTCAGCACCGGGGAGCTGTTTTTT
-,TRBJ2-1,-,TRBV6-5,CASSEEARQDYNKQFF,TGTGCCAGCAGTGAAGAAGCTAGGCAGGACTACAATAAGCAGTTCTTC
TRBD2,TRBJ2-3,once,TRBV7-9,CASTQAGAPTDTQYF,TGTGCCAGCACCCAAGCGGGAGCACCCACAGATACGCAGTATTTT
-,TRBJ1-5,many,TRBV11-2,CASSLSGGNNQPQHF,TGTGCCAGCAGCTTAAGCGGGGGAAACAATCAGCCCCAGCATTTT
-,TRBJ2-3,many,TRBV27,CASTRSGQGADTQYF,TGTGCCAGCACCCGGTCGGGTCAGGGTGCAGATACGCAGTATTTT
-,TRBJ1-2,-,TRBV20-1,CSVPTQGNYRYTF,TGCAGTGTACCAACCCAGGGCAACTATCGCTACACCTTC
TRBD1,TRBJ2-1,many,TRBV20-1,CSASDRGRSFYEQFF,TGCAGTGCTTCGGACAGGGGACGAAGTTTCTATGAGCAGTTCTTC